This record covers a single T cell receptor beta chain. The sample originates from a study of blood T cell repertoires in COVID-19. The overall study: Resolution of symptoms, clearance, or two negative PCRs was present in recovered Cohort 3 donors. T cells, B-cell-depleted T cells, or PBMCs provided the cDNA or gDNA that served as material.

The age range of participants was about 18 to 100 years, with residence in 20 to 25 US areas. Categorization into cohorts depended on clinical history that participants reported. The table came from immunoSEQ multiplex PCR; TCRdb's copy has only in-frame clones and leaves some out. The repertoire holds about 270,000 clones, with approximately 90% as singletons. V was trimmed by 0 bases and J by 10 bases, leaving 8 bases between them. There are 12 residues in the CDR3. Per germline, CDR1 MNHNS and CDR2 SASEGT. The receptor was derived from a woman aged 55 to 70 in a cohort exposed to, infected with or recovered from COVID-19 (not recorded which). The sequenced material came from PBMCs or T cells enriched from blood (not recorded which). The chain links TRBV6-1 to TRBJ2-3; D might be TRBD2 (7 bases). CDR3 sequence reads: CASSEAGGPQYF. The DNA of the CDR3 is TGTGCCAGCAGTGAAGCGGGGGGGCCGCAGTATTTT.